A single T cell receptor (beta chain) is shown here with its context. The antigen remains unidentified. Trimming removed 8 bases from V and 1 base from J, with 12 bases in between. The CDR3 covers 12 residues. The germline CDR1 and CDR2 sequences are SQVTM and ANQGSEA. The data stem from a study of CD8+CD57+ T cells in acquired aplastic anemia. At the level of the study: Across the sorted CD4+ and CD8+ cells, DNA amounts averaged 3.2 ug.

Overall study findings and caveats: Researchers report that 25 to 35 CD8+ CDR3 sequences appeared in both patients and controls. The study found no significant CD8+ Simpson's diversity difference between patients and controls.

Genomic DNA templated the TCR beta VDJ and CDR3 profiling. MiXCR, run by TCRdb on the reads, gives a single entry per CDR3 protein. The profile shows some 290,000 distinct CDR3 sequences, around 60% of them singletons. The receptor's source is a human donor with severe aplastic anemia or a healthy control (not recorded which). J is TRBJ2-7 and V is TRBV29-1; D tentatively fits TRBD1 or TRBD2 (5 bases each). Input material: sorted CD4+, CD8+, or CD8+CD57+ T cells (not recorded which) from PBMCs. For the CDR3, the DNA is TGCAGCTCAGGGACGCAGTCCTACGAGCAGTACTTC. Amino acids: CSSGTQSYEQYF.